These 20 T cell receptor beta chains were all obtained from the same sample, sequenced in a study of CD8 T cells in ankylosing spondylitis. From the 5' RACE reads, TCRdb called clonotypes with MiXCR, one entry per CDR3 protein. This repertoire shows 250,000 or so distinct CDR3 sequences, under 20% found once; its top ten account for over 25%. Sample: blood, either unsorted or a sorted T cell fraction (not recorded which). The source is a male donor with ankylosing spondylitis or in good health (not recorded which).

The rearrangement links TRBV2 to TRBJ1-4, with D maybe TRBD1 (5 bases). The CDR3 has 17 amino acids. Per germline, CDR1 SNHLY and CDR2 FYNNEI. The germline V and J ends were trimmed by 3 bases and 4 bases, with 18 bases remaining between them. Written as DNA, the CDR3 is TGTGCCAGCAGTGATACGACCTCAGGGACCAATAATGAAAAACTGTTTTTT. This encodes CASSDTTSGTNNEKLFF.

This clonotype came up a few times. The chain combines TRBV9 with TRBJ1-2; D is unresolved. The CDR3 is 15 residues long. V dropped 0 bases and J dropped 5 bases, with 14 bases sitting between them. The germline V gene encodes CDR1 SGDLS and CDR2 YYNGEE. DNA for the CDR3: TGTGCCAGCAGCGTAGATTCGGCAGGTGATTATGGCTACACCTTC. Its protein is CASSVDSAGDYGYTF.

In its sample, this clonotype was seen a few times. V and J are TRBV4-1 and TRBJ2-7, with D uncertain. The germline V gene encodes CDR1 MGHRA and CDR2 YSYEKL. V was cut by 0 bases and J by 6 bases, with 9 bases left in between. This CDR3 has 13 amino acids. In DNA, the CDR3 is TGCGCCAGCAGCCAAGATTATAGCTTCGAGCAGTACTTC. As protein: CASSQDYSFEQYF.

The V gene is TRBV2, the J gene TRBJ2-3, with D perhaps matching TRBD2 (6 bases). The CDR3 covers 13 residues. Deletions cut 8 bases from V and 4 bases from J, with 13 bases between. From germline, CDR1 is SNHLY and CDR2 FYNNEI. CDR3 DNA sequence: TGTGCCAGCCGGAGGGTGGGCCCAGATACGCAGTATTTT. Its protein is CASRRVGPDTQYF.

The J gene is TRBJ2-5, the V gene TRBV6-5; 8 bases map to TRBD1. CDR3 length: 15 residues. With V trimmed by 4 bases and J by 1 base, 5 bases remained unmatched. CDR1 is MNHEY and CDR2 is SVGAGI in the germline V gene. The DNA of the CDR3 is TGTGCCAGCAGTTTCGCAGGGGGCTCCCAAGAGACCCAGTACTTC. This sequence encodes CASSFAGGSQETQYF.

Regarding this clonotype: Just one base apart from a much larger clone, this may be a read error. The rearrangement uses TRBV12-3 or TRBV12-4 and TRBJ2-7; D gene ambiguous. Trimming removed 3 bases from V and 6 bases from J, with 12 bases in between. The CDR3 covers 13 residues. CDR3 in DNA: TGTGCCAGCAGTTTTGTTGAAACCTGCGAGCAGTACTTC. It is translated as CASSFVETCEQYF.

This clonotype has more than one count but fewer than ten. The J gene is TRBJ1-5, the V gene TRBV20-1, with unresolved D. V lost 4 bases and J lost 1, with 11 bases in between. The germline gives CDR1 DFQATT, CDR2 SNEGSKA (reference sequence). The CDR3 has 14 amino acids. DNA of the CDR3: TGCAGTGCTATGTCAGAGGCGAGCAATCAGCCCCAGCATTTT. Translated, it gives CSAMSEASNQPQHF.

The chain combines TRBV20-1 with TRBJ2-7, with 8 bases matching TRBD2. The CDR3 spans 13 residues. Per the germline V gene, CDR1 is DFQATT and CDR2 is SNEGSKA (reference sequence). The CDR3 nucleotides read TGCAGCGCTGGAGTCGGGAGGGAGGGCGAGCAGTACTTC. Its protein is CSAGVGREGEQYF.

There are many counts of this clonotype. The chain employs TRBV7-9 and TRBJ2-7; 8 positions agree with TRBD2. Germline values: CDR1 SEHNR, CDR2 FQNEAQ (reference sequence). J was trimmed by 7 bases and V by 5 bases; bases with no gene match: 13. The CDR3 has 15 residues. The CDR3 is CASSPGVAGNWEQYF. In DNA form, the CDR3 reads TGTGCCAGCAGCCCCGGGGTAGCGGGAAATTGGGAGCAGTACTTC.

V and J are TRBV29-1 and TRBJ2-7; D gene uncertain. Trimming pared 4 bases from V and 3 bases from J, leaving 10 bases between. Germline CDR1 is SQVTM and CDR2 is ANQGSEA. The CDR3 has 12 residues. This chain's CDR3 is CSVVIGNYEQYF. CDR3 DNA: TGCAGCGTTGTTATAGGGAACTACGAGCAGTACTTC.

The J gene is TRBJ2-1, the V gene TRBV6-5; the match to TRBD2 covers 13 bases. The J segment lost 2 bases and the V segment lost 2 bases, leaving 0 bases of the junction unmatched. This CDR3 has 16 amino acids. Germline-derived CDR1 and CDR2 are MNHEY and SVGAGI. The CDR3 bases are TGTGCCAGCAGTTACACTAGCGGGAGGGCCTACAATGAGCAGTTCTTC. This codes for CASSYTSGRAYNEQFF.

The chain employs TRBV12-3 or TRBV12-4 and TRBJ2-3; D remains unclear. Trimming shortened V by 4 bases and J by 10 bases, and 12 bases separated the two germline ends. This CDR3 region has 12 residues. As DNA, the CDR3 is TGTGCCAGCAGTTCGGCCCTCGGAGCGCAGTATTTT. It encodes CASSSALGAQYF.

This chain connects TRBV13 to TRBJ2-3; tentatively, D is TRBD2 (5 bases). There are 15 residues in the CDR3. The V end was cut by 2 bases, the J end by 0 bases, with 9 bases between. Germline CDR1 PRHDT, CDR2 FYEKMQ (reference sequence). CDR3 sequence reads: CASSLLALSTDTQYF. The CDR3 nucleotides read TGTGCCAGCAGCTTATTAGCGCTTAGCACAGATACGCAGTATTTT.

This clonotype was found a few times. This sequence joins TRBV2 and TRBJ2-1, with 7 bases identical to TRBD1. This CDR3 comprises 14 residues. J gave up 4 bases and V 6 bases, and 6 bases lay outside the gene matches. CDR1 is SNHLY and CDR2 is FYNNEI in the germline V gene. The CDR3 protein is CASSGQVGYNEQFF. CDR3 coding DNA: TGTGCCAGCAGCGGACAGGTCGGATACAATGAGCAGTTCTTC. The full variable domain, with the rest looked up from reference TRBV2 and TRBJ2-1, is EPEVTQTPSHQVTQMGQEVILRCVPISNHLYFYWYRQILGQKVEFLVSFYNNEISEKSEIFDDQFSVERPDGSNFTLKIRSTKLEDSAMYFCASSGQVGYNEQFFGPGTRLTVL.

This clonotype has a count of ten or more. V is TRBV29-1 and J is TRBJ1-1; the D is unclear. The germline V and J ends were trimmed by 3 bases and 2 bases, with 4 bases remaining between them. Per the germline V gene, CDR1 is SQVTM and CDR2 is ANQGSEA. This CDR3 region has 11 residues. Here the CDR3 DNA reads TGCAGCGTTGAGACTAACACTGAAGCTTTCTTT. Protein product: CSVETNTEAFF.

This clonotype was counted a few times. This chain links TRBV10-3 with TRBJ2-3; D is ambiguous. The CDR3 runs to 15 residues. Looked up from germline, CDR1 is ENHRY and CDR2 is SYGVKD. Trimming took 8 bases from V and 0 from J, leaving 15 bases between them. The CDR3 region is CAILKDMGSTDTQYF. CDR3 DNA: TGTGCCATCCTAAAAGACATGGGGAGCACAGATACGCAGTATTTT.

V and J are TRBV11-2 and TRBJ1-4; D may be TRBD1 (5 bases). V lost 5 bases and J 6 bases, leaving 16 bases between the germline ends. Germline lookup yields CDR1 SGHAT and CDR2 FQNNGV. CDR3 length equals 15 residues. CDR3 DNA: TGTGCCAGCAGCCTTACGGGGCGGGAGGATGAAAAACTGTTTTTT. Translating it yields CASSLTGREDEKLFF.

The chain's CDR3 is CATRLKTGATDTQYF. Written as DNA, the CDR3 is TGTGCCACCAGACTCAAAACGGGGGCCACAGATACGCAGTATTTT. The genes are TRBV24-1 and TRBJ2-3, with D possibly called TRBD1 or TRBD2 (6 bases each). The CDR3 has 15 amino acids. Per germline, CDR1 KGHDR and CDR2 SFDVKD. V lost 7 bases, J lost 2 bases, and 15 bases lay in between.

This clonotype was picked up a small number of times. The genes are TRBV4-2 and TRBJ2-2, with 7 positions matching TRBD1. CDR3 size: 17 residues. Germline-derived CDR1 and CDR2 are LGHNA and YNFKEQ. The V gene end was trimmed by 0 bases and the J gene end by 7 bases; junction bases not matched to a gene: 11. CDR3 coding DNA: TGTGCCAGCAGCCAAGAAGGTTACGAGGGGGCTGGCGGGGAGCTGTTTTTT. Amino acid sequence: CASSQEGYEGAGGELFF.

This clonotype occurred a few times. V is TRBV7-9 and J is TRBJ1-1; 7 nucleotides line up with TRBD1. V was clipped by 6 bases and J by 3 bases; unmatched bases: 4. Germline lookup yields CDR1 SEHNR and CDR2 FQNEAQ (reference sequence). The CDR3 has 13 residues. The CDR3 here is CASRETGYTEAFF. For the CDR3, the DNA is TGTGCCAGCAGGGAGACAGGGTACACTGAAGCTTTCTTT.